What follows are 10 T cell receptor beta chains derived from one specimen sequenced in a study of blood T cell repertoires in COVID-19. The repertoire was sequenced with immunoSEQ multiplex PCR; TCRdb's copy has only in-frame clones and lacks some. Of more than 75,000 clones listed, almost 90% were seen once; the top ten hold approximately 5%. The sample consisted of peripheral blood. These receptors were collected from an elderly woman with acute or convalescent COVID-19.

This clone was detected once. This CDR3 reads CASSRSGLGGTEAFF. In nucleotides, the CDR3 is TGCGCCAGCAGCAGATCGGGGCTCGGGGGCACTGAAGCTTTCTTT. This chain joins TRBV5-1 and TRBJ1-1, with D possibly being TRBD1 (5 bases). This CDR3 contains 15 residues. Germline assignment: CDR1 SGHRS and CDR2 YFSETQ. Trimming took off 4 bases at V and 4 bases at J, with 17 bases between the two ends. The full variable domain, in which reference TRBV5-1 and TRBJ1-1 provide the parts outside the CDR3, is KAGVTQTPRYLIKTRGQQVTLSCSPISGHRSVSWYQQTPGQGLQFLFEYFSETQRNKGNFPGRFSGRQFSNSRSEMNVSTLELGDSALYLCASSRSGLGGTEAFFGQGTRLTVV.

The gene calls are TRBV11-3 and TRBJ2-2; 8 nucleotides agree with TRBD2. Germline V lookup: CDR1 SGHNT, CDR2 YENEEA. This CDR3 has 13 residues. J was trimmed by 6 bases and V by 5 bases; bases with no gene match: 2. CDR3 sequence: CASSPGGAGELFF. The CDR3 DNA sequence: TGTGCCAGCAGCCCCGGGGGGGCCGGGGAGCTGTTTTTT.

The genes are TRBV30 and TRBJ2-1; tentative D call: TRBD2 (6 bases). With 1 base removed from V and 1 base from J, the gap between germline ends came to 8 bases. The CDR3 sequence is 14 residues long. Looked up from germline, CDR1 is GTSNPN and CDR2 is SVGIG (reference sequence). The CDR3 protein is CAWSAGVSYNEQFF. In nucleotides, the CDR3 is TGTGCCTGGAGTGCGGGAGTATCCTACAATGAGCAGTTCTTC.

The chain carries TRBV15 and TRBJ1-5; 7 bases match TRBD1. This CDR3 contains 16 residues. Germline V CDR1 and CDR2: LNHNV, YYDKDF (reference sequence). The junction had 4 bases not matched to a gene; V was cut back by 1 base and J by 1 base. CDR3 sequence: CATSRGTTGSNQPQHF. CDR3 bases: TGTGCCACCAGCAGAGGAACGACAGGGAGCAATCAGCCCCAGCATTTT.

V usage is TRBV7-4 and J usage is TRBJ2-1; 11 nucleotides agree with TRBD2. V shed 7 bases, J shed 7 bases, and the junction held 15 bases outside the gene matches. The CDR3 contains 17 residues. In germline, CDR1 is SGHVT, CDR2 SQSDAQ. The CDR3 DNA reads as TGTGCCAGCACCGTTAGCGGGGGGGCCGTAAATTCTAATGAGCAGTTCTTC. Amino acid sequence: CASTVSGGAVNSNEQFF. The whole variable domain, remainder taken from reference TRBV7-4 and TRBJ2-1, is GAGVSQSPRYKVAKRGRDVALRCDSISGHVTLYWYRQTLGQGSEVLTYSQSDAQRDKSGRPSGRFSAERPERSVSTLKIQRTEQGDSAVYLCASTVSGGAVNSNEQFFGPGTRLTVL.

The V call is TRBV5-5, the J call TRBJ2-7, with a possible D match to TRBD1 (6 bases). In germline, CDR1 is SGHKS, CDR2 YYEKEE (reference sequence). The CDR3 contains 14 residues. V was pared by 4 bases and J by 6 bases, with 17 bases between. The CDR3 reads CASSQQGVSLEQYF. CDR3 nucleotides: TGTGCCAGCAGCCAACAGGGAGTCTCCCTCGAGCAGTACTTC. Supplemented by reference TRBV5-5 and TRBJ2-7, the full variable domain reads DAGVTQSPTHLIKTRGQQVTLRCSPISGHKSVSWYQQVLGQGPQFIFQYYEKEERGRGNFPDRFSARQFPNYSSELNVNALLLGDSALYLCASSQQGVSLEQYFGPGTRLTVT.

The chain links TRBV5-6 to TRBJ2-4; 9 nucleotides agree with TRBD2. V lost 0 bases, J lost 6 bases, and 7 bases stayed unmatched. The germline CDR1 and CDR2 sequences are SGHDT and YYEEEE. CDR3 length: 16 residues. Here the CDR3 reads CASSLAGSGSINIQYF. DNA for the CDR3: TGTGCCAGCAGCTTGGCCGGTAGCGGGAGTATAAACATTCAGTACTTC.

This clone has a single count. The V gene is TRBV2, the J gene TRBJ2-1, with D maybe TRBD2 (6 bases). V dropped 6 bases and J dropped 10 bases, with 10 bases sitting between them. CDR3 length equals 11 residues. CDR1 is SNHLY, CDR2 FYNNEI, per germline. The chain's CDR3 is CASSREYEQFF. DNA for the CDR3: TGTGCCAGCAGCCGGGAGTACGAGCAGTTCTTC.

The chain uses TRBV9 and TRBJ1-1; 11 bases are a match to TRBD1. This CDR3 comprises 16 residues. The germline V gene has CDR1 SGDLS and CDR2 YYNGEE. J was trimmed by 4 bases and V by 2 bases; bases with no gene match: 7. The chain's CDR3 is CASSVTGQGGSTEAFF. CDR3 sequence (DNA): TGTGCCAGCAGCGTCACGGGACAGGGGGGCAGCACTGAAGCTTTCTTT.

This chain connects TRBV6-6 to TRBJ1-1; D is unresolved. The CDR3 consists of 13 residues. The V and J ends lost 8 bases and 11 bases respectively, with 21 bases between them. Germline assignment: CDR1 MNHNY and CDR2 SVGAGI (reference sequence). The CDR3 sequence: CASLSGGFVGAFF. CDR3 nucleotides: TGTGCCAGCTTATCCGGAGGGTTCGTCGGGGCTTTCTTT.